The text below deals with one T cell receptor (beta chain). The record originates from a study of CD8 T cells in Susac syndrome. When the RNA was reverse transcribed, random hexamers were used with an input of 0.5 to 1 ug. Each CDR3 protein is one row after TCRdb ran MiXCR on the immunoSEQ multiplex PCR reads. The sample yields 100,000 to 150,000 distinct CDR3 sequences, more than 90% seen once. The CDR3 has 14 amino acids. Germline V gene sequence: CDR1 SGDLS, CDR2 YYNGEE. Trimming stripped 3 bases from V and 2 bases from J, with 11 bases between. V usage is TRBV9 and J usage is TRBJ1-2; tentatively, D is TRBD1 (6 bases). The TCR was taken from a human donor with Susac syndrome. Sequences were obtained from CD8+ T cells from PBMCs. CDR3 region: CASSARTVNYGYTF. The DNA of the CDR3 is TGTGCCAGCAGCGCCAGGACAGTCAACTATGGCTACACCTTC.